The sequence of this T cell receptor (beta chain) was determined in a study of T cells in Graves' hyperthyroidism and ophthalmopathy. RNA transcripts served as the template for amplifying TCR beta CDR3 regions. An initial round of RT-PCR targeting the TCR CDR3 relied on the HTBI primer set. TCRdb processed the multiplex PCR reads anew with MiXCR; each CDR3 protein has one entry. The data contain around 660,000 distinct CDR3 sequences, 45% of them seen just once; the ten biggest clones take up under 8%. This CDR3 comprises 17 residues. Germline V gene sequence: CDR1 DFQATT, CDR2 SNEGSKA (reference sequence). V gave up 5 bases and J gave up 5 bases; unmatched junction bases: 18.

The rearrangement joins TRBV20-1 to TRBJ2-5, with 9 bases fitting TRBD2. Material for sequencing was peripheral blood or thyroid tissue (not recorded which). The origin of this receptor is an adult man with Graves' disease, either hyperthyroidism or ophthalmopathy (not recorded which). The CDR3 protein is CSAGLPGGGGRAETQYF. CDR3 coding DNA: TGCAGTGCTGGACTTCCAGGAGGAGGCGGGAGGGCGGAGACCCAGTACTTC.